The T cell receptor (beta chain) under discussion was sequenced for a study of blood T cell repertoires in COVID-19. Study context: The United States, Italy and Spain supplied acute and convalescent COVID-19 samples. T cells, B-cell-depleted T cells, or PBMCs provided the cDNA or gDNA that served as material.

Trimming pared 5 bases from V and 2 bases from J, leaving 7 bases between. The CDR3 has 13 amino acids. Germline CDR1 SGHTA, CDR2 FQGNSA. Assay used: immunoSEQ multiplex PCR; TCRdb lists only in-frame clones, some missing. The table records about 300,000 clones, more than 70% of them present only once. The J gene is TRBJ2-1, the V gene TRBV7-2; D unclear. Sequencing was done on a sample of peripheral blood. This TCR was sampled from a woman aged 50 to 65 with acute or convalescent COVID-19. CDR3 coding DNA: TGTGCCAGCAGCGCCCTAACCTACAATGAGCAGTTCTTC. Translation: CASSALTYNEQFF.